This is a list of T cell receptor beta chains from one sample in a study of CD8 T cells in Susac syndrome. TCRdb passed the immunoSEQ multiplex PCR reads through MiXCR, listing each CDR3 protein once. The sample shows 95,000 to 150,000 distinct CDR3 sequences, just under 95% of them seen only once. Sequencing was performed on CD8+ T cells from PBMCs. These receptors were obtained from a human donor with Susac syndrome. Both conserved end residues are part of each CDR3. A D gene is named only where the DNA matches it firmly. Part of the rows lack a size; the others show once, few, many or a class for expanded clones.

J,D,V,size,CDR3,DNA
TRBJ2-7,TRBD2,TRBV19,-,CASSTPGLALYEQYF,TGTGCCAGTAGTACTCCGGGACTAGCGTTGTACGAGCAGTACTTC
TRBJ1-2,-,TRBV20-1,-,CSACRTANYGYTF,TGCAGTGCGTGCAGAACGGCTAACTATGGCTACACCTTC
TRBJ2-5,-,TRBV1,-,CTSSQDIYQETQYF,TGCACCAGCAGCCAAGACATCTACCAAGAGACCCAGTACTTC
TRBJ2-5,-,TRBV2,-,CASSPGAGWDQETQYF,TGTGCCAGCAGTCCCGGTGCAGGGTGGGACCAAGAGACCCAGTACTTC
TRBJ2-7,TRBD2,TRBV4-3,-,CASSQDLGGGATGEQYF,TGCGCCAGCAGCCAAGATCTCGGCGGGGGGGCCACGGGCGAGCAGTACTTC
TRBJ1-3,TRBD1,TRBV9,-,CASSLRTGSNGNTIYF,TGTGCCAGCAGCCTCCGGACAGGGTCCAACGGAAACACCATATATTTT
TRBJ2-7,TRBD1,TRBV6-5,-,CASLPAGQGFHEQYF,TGTGCCAGCCTACCCGCGGGACAGGGGTTTCACGAGCAGTACTTC
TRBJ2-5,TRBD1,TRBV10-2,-,CASTSDRAAETQYF,TGCGCCAGCACCTCGGACAGGGCAGCGGAGACCCAGTACTTC
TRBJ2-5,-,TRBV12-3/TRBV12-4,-,CASSLTGWKETQYF,TGTGCCAGCAGTTTAACTGGGTGGAAAGAGACCCAGTACTTC
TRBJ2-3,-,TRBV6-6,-,CASSYLDKSTDTQYF,TGTGCCAGCAGTTACCTGGACAAAAGCACAGATACGCAGTATTTT
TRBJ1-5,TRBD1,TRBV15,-,CATSKDREGQPQHF,TGTGCCACCAGCAAAGACAGGGAAGGGCAGCCCCAGCATTTT
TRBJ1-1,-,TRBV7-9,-,CASSSAIITEAFF,TGTGCCAGCAGCTCTGCTATAATCACTGAAGCTTTCTTT
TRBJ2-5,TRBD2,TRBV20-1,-,CSAREWRGEETQYF,TGCAGTGCTAGAGAGTGGCGGGGGGAAGAGACCCAGTACTTC
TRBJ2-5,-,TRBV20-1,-,CSVLTSGSRETQYF,TGCAGTGTTTTGACCTCGGGGTCTCGAGAGACCCAGTACTTC
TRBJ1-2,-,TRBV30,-,CAWTLKLDSYGYTF,TGTGCCTGGACCCTCAAACTCGACAGCTATGGCTACACCTTC
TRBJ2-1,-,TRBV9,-,CASRGLNEQFF,TGTGCCAGCAGGGGGCTGAATGAGCAGTTCTTC
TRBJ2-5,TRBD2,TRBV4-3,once,CASSRLAGGRRETQYF,TGCGCCAGCAGCCGACTAGCGGGGGGGAGACGAGAGACCCAGTACTTC
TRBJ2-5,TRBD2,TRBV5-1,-,CASSLVVAGDQETQYF,TGCGCCAGCAGCTTGGTGGTAGCGGGGGACCAAGAGACCCAGTACTTC
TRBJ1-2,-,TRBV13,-,CASSLDPGTSNYGYTF,TGTGCCAGCAGCTTAGATCCGGGTACGTCGAACTATGGCTACACCTTC
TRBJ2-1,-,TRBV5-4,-,CASSPAEVREQFF,TGTGCCAGCAGCCCCGCCGAAGTTAGGGAGCAGTTCTTC
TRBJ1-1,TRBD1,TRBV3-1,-,CASSREDRVKNTEAFF,TGTGCCAGCAGCCGGGAGGACAGGGTTAAGAACACTGAAGCTTTCTTT
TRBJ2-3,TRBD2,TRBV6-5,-,CASSPSGGGTDTQYF,TGTGCCAGCAGTCCTAGCGGGGGGGGCACAGATACGCAGTATTTT
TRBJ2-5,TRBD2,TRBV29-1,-,CSVGGGTRKYGFQETQYF,TGCAGCGTTGGGGGGGGGACCCGAAAATATGGATTCCAAGAGACCCAGTACTTC
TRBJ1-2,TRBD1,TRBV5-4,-,CASSPRDRGYGYTF,TGTGCCAGCAGCCCCCGGGACAGGGGATATGGCTACACCTTC
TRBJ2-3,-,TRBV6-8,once,CASSFLQRGILDTQYF,TGTGCCAGCAGTTTCCTCCAGAGAGGGATTCTGGATACGCAGTATTTT
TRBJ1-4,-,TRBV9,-,CASSLGWGEKLFF,TGTGCCAGCAGCCTCGGGTGGGGTGAAAAACTGTTTTTT
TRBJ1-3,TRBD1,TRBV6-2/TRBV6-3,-,CASGWTGGNTIYF,TGTGCCAGCGGCTGGACAGGCGGAAACACCATATATTTT
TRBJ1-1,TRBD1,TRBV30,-,CAWRFRQGTGGGNTEAFF,TGTGCCTGGAGGTTTAGGCAAGGGACAGGAGGAGGAAACACTGAAGCTTTCTTT
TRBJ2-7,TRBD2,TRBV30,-,CAWSDGVAGIEQYF,TGTGCCTGGAGTGATGGTGTAGCGGGGATTGAGCAGTACTTC
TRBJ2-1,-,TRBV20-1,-,CSARPGNTNEQFF,TGCAGTGCTAGGCCCGGGAACACCAATGAGCAGTTCTTC
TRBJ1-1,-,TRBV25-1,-,CASSEYRATEAFF,TGTGCCAGCAGTGAATATCGGGCCACTGAAGCTTTCTTT
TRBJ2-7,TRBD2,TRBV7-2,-,CASSSYGGGSYEQYF,TGTGCCAGCAGTTCATACGGCGGGGGTTCCTACGAGCAGTACTTC
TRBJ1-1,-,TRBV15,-,CATSRPDRNTEAFF,TGTGCCACCAGCAGACCCGACAGGAACACTGAAGCTTTCTTT